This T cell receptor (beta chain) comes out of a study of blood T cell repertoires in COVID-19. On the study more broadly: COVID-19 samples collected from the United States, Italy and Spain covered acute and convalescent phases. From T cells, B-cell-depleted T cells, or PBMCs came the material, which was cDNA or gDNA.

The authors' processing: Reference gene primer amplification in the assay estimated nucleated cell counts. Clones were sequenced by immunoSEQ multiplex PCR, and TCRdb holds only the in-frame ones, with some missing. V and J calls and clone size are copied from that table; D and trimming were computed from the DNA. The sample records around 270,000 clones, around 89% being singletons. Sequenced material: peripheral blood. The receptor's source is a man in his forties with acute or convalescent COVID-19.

The CDR3, as DNA: TGTGCCTGGAGTCCCACGACAGGGGTCGAAGCTTTCTTT. It codes for CAWSPTTGVEAFF. The gene calls are TRBV30 and TRBJ1-1; 8 positions match TRBD1. The length of the CDR3 is 13 residues. V gave up 2 bases and J gave up 8 bases; unmatched junction bases: 7. Germline V gene lookup returns CDR1 GTSNPN and CDR2 SVGIG (reference sequence).